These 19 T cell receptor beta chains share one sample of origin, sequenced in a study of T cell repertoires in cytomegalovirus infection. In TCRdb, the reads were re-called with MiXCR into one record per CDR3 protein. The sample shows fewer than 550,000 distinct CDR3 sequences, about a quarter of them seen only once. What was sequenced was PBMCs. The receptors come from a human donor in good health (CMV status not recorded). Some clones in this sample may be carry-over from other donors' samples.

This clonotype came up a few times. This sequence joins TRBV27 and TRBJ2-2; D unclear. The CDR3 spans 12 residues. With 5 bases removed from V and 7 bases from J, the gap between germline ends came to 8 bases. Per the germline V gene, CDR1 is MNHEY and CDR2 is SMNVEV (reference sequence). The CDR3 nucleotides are TGTGCCAGCAGTATCAGTGACGGGGAGCTGTTTTTT. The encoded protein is CASSISDGELFF.

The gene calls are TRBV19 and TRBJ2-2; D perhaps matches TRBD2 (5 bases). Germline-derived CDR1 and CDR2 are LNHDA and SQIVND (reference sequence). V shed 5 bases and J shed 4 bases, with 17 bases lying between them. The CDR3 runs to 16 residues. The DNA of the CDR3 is TGTGCCAGTAGTCCCTCCCTTAGGGCGGGCACCGGGGAGCTGTTTTTT. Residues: CASSPSLRAGTGELFF.

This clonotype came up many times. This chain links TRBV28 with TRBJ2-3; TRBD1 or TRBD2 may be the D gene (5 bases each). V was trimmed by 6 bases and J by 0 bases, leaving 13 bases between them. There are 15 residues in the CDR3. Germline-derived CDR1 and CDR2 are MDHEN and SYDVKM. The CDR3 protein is CASSPGRRSTDTQYF. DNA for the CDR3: TGTGCCAGCAGCCCGGGACGGAGAAGCACAGATACGCAGTATTTT.

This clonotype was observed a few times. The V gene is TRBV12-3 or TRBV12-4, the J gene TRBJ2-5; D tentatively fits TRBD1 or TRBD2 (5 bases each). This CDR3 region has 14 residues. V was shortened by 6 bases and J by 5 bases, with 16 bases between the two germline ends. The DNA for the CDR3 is TGTGCCAGCAGGGGGGAGACTGCTCCGGAGACCCAGTACTTC. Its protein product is CASRGETAPETQYF.

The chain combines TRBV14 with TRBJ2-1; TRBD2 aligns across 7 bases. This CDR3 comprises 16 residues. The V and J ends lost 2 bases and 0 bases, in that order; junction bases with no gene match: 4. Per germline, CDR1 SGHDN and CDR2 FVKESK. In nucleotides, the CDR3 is TGTGCCAGCAGCCAATACCGGACTAGCTCCTACAATGAGCAGTTCTTC. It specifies CASSQYRTSSYNEQFF.

The CDR3 loop is CASSQDSSGSYEQYF. The CDR3 coding sequence is TGCGCCAGCAGCCAAGATTCTAGCGGGAGTTACGAGCAGTACTTC. V gene TRBV4-3 combines with J gene TRBJ2-7; 10 bases line up with TRBD2. The V gene end was trimmed by 0 bases and the J gene end by 4 bases; junction bases not matched to a gene: 3. CDR1 and CDR2 from the germline V gene are LGHNA and YSLEER. This CDR3 is built from 15 residues.

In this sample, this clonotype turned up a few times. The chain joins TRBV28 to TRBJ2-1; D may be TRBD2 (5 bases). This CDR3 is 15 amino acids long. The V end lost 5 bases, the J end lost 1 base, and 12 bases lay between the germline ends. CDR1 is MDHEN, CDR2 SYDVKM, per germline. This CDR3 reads CASSGSGASYNEQFF. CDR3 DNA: TGTGCCAGCAGTGGGAGCGGAGCTTCCTACAATGAGCAGTTCTTC.

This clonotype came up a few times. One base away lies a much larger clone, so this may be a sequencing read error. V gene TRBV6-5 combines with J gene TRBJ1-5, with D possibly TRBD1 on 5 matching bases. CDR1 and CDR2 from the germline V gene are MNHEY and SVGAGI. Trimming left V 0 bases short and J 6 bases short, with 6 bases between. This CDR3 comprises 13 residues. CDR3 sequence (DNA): TGTGCCAGCAGTTACTCGGGGACTCAGCCCCAGCATTTT. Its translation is CASSYSGTQPQHF.

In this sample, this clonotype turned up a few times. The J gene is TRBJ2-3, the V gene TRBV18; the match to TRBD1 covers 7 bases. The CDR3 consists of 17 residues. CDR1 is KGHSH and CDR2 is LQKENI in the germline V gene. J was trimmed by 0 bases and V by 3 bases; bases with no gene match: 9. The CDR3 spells CASSPKLRGQSTDTQYF. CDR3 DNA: TGTGCCAGCTCACCTAAACTCCGGGGACAGAGCACAGATACGCAGTATTTT.

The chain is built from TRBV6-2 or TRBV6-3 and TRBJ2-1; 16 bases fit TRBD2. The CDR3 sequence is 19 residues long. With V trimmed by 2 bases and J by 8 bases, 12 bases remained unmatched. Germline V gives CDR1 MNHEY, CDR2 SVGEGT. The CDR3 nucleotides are TGTGCCAGCAGTTACCCGGGACTAGCGGGAGGGCCTCTGAGGGATGAGCAGTTCTTC. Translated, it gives CASSYPGLAGGPLRDEQFF.

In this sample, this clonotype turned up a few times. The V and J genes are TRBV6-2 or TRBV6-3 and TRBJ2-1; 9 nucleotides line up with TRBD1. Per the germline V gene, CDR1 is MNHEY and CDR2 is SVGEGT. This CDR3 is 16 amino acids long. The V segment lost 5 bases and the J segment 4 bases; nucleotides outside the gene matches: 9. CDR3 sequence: CASSPPGTGKYNEQFF. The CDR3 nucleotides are TGTGCCAGCAGTCCACCCGGGACAGGGAAATACAATGAGCAGTTCTTC.

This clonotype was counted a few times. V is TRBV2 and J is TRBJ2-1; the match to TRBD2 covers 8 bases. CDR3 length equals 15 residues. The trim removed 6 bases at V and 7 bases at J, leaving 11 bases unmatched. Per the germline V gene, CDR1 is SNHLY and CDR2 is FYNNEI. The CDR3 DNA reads TGTGCCAGCAGAGCAGGGGTTAGCGGGATTAATGAGCAGTTCTTC. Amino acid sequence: CASRAGVSGINEQFF.

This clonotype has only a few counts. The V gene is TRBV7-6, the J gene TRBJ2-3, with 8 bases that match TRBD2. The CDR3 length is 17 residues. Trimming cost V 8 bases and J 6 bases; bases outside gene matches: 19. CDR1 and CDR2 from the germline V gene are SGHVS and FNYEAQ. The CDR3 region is CASFPPPAGGSSDTQYF. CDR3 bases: TGTGCCAGCTTCCCCCCCCCTGCGGGAGGTTCGTCGGATACGCAGTATTTT.

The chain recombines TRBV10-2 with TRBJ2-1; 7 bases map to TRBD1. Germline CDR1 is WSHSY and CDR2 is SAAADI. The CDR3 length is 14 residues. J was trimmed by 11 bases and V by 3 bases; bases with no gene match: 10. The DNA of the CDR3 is TGCGCCAGCAGTGACACCTCCGGGACAGACAAGCAGTTCTTC. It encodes CASSDTSGTDKQFF.

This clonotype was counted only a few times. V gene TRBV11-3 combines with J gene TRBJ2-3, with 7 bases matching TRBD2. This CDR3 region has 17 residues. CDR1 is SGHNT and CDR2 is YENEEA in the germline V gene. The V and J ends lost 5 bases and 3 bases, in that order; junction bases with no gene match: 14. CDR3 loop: CASSLHDGGRVTDTQYF. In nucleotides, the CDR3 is TGTGCCAGCAGCCTACATGACGGCGGGAGAGTGACAGATACGCAGTATTTT.

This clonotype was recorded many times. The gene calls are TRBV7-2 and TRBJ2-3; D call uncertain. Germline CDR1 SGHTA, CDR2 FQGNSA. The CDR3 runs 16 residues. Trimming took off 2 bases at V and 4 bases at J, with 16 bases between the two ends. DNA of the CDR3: TGTGCCAGCAGCTTAACGATCGGAGCCGGCGCAGATACGCAGTATTTT. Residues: CASSLTIGAGADTQYF.

The CDR3 DNA reads TGTGCCAGCAGCTTAGCTGGGCGGGGACCGCAAGAGACCCAGTACTTC. Translation gives CASSLAGRGPQETQYF. The chain is built from TRBV7-9 and TRBJ2-5; tentative D call: TRBD2 (6 bases). The CDR3 contains 16 residues. The germline V and J ends were trimmed by 0 bases and 2 bases, with 13 bases remaining between them. Looked up from germline, CDR1 is SEHNR and CDR2 is FQNEAQ (reference sequence).

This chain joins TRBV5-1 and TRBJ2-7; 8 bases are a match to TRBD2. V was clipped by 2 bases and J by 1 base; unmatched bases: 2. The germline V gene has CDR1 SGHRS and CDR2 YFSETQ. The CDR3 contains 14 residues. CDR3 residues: CASSFTSGSYEQYF. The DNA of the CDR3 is TGCGCCAGCAGCTTTACTAGCGGTTCCTACGAGCAGTACTTC. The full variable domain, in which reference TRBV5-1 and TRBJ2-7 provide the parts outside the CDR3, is KAGVTQTPRYLIKTRGQQVTLSCSPISGHRSVSWYQQTPGQGLQFLFEYFSETQRNKGNFPGRFSGRQFSNSRSEMNVSTLELGDSALYLCASSFTSGSYEQYFGPGTRLTVT.

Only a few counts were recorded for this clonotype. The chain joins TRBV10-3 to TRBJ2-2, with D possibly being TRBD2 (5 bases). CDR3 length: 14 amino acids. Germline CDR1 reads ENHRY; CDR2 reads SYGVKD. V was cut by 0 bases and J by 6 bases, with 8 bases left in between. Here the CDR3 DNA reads TGTGCCATCAGTGAGTCGACTACCCCCGGGGAGCTGTTTTTT. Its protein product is CAISESTTPGELFF.